This T cell receptor beta chain was identified in a study of blood T cell repertoires in COVID-19. Assay: immunoSEQ multiplex PCR; the TCRdb copy retains only in-frame clones and omits some. The data hold 70,000 to 85,000 clones, with about four fifths observed a single time. Trimming removed 3 bases from V and 5 bases from J; junction bases left unmatched: 3. The CDR3 totals 13 residues. Per the germline V gene, CDR1 is SNHLY and CDR2 is FYNNEI. This receptor was identified in an elderly man with active or convalescent COVID-19. Sequencing was performed on peripheral blood. This chain connects TRBV2 to TRBJ1-1; 7 bases are shared with TRBD1. The CDR3 here is CASSESGGTEAFF. DNA of the CDR3: TGTGCCAGCAGTGAGTCAGGGGGAACTGAAGCTTTCTTT.